Presented here are 32 T cell receptor beta chains from one specimen sequenced in a study of tumor-infiltrating lymphocytes in oesophageal squamous cell carcinoma. MiXCR, run by TCRdb on the PCR reads, gives a single entry per CDR3 protein. The sample lists 21,000 or so distinct CDR3 sequences, roughly two fifths occurring once. The sample was esophageal tumor tissue. These receptor sequences come from a male donor with esophageal squamous cell carcinoma.

Judged by abundance, this clonotype is large. The CDR3 loop reads CASSYHLPGESTDTQYF. The CDR3 region has the DNA TGTGCCAGCAGTTACCATCTTCCGGGAGAGAGCACAGATACGCAGTATTTT. The V gene is TRBV6-2 or TRBV6-3, the J gene TRBJ2-3, with D possibly matching TRBD2 (6 bases). The CDR3 runs 17 residues. The V gene lost 2 bases and the J gene lost 0 bases, with 15 bases spanning the gap. Germline assignment: CDR1 MNHEY and CDR2 SVGEGT.

This rearrangement joins TRBV7-6 to TRBJ2-3; no reliable D call. With the DNA end fitting TRBJ2-7 better, the J assignment may be wrong. The CDR3 runs 14 residues. Per the germline V gene, CDR1 is SGHVS and CDR2 is FNYEAQ. The CDR3 bases are TGTGCCAGCAGCTTAGGAGGAGTAGGTTCCGAGCAGTACTTC. This encodes CASSLGGVGSEQYF.

As regards this clonotype: It may be a read error: a sequence one base away is much more abundant. This chain connects TRBV2 to TRBJ2-7; D gene unclear. The germline CDR1 and CDR2 sequences are SNHLY and FYNNEI. The V end was cut by 8 bases, the J end by 9 bases, with 14 bases between. The CDR3 contains 11 residues. The CDR3 coding sequence is TGTGCCAGCTTTCGACTCCCGGGGCAGTACTTC. This gives the protein CASFRLPGQYF. Supplemented by reference TRBV2 and TRBJ2-7, the full variable domain reads EPEVTQTPSHQVTQMGQEVILRCVPISNHLYFYWYRQILGQKVEFLVSFYNNEISEKSEIFDDQFSVERPDGSNFTLKIRSTKLEDSAMYFCASFRLPGQYFGPGTRLTVT.

This clonotype counts as medium-sized. The V call is TRBV11-1, the J call TRBJ2-5; 7 nucleotides align to TRBD1. Germline lookup yields CDR1 SGHAT and CDR2 FQDESV (reference sequence). The CDR3 runs to 15 residues. Trimming cost V 1 base and J 2 bases; bases outside gene matches: 4. CDR3 sequence: CASSLGQGEQETQYF. CDR3 nucleotide sequence: TGTGCCAGCAGCTTAGGGCAGGGGGAGCAAGAGACCCAGTACTTC.

The chain employs TRBV7-8 and TRBJ2-5, with TRBD1 identical over 8 bases. This CDR3 spans 18 amino acids. Germline V gene lookup returns CDR1 SGHVS and CDR2 FQNEAQ. Losses at the gene ends were 1 base for V and 5 bases for J; bases not matched to a gene: 15. The chain's CDR3 is CASSLGSGWQGARETQYF. DNA of the CDR3: TGTGCCAGCAGCTTAGGTTCGGGTTGGCAGGGGGCCCGGGAGACCCAGTACTTC.

This clonotype showed up many times. CDR3 loop: CASSPPWRGNTEAFF. The CDR3 DNA reads as TGTGCCAGCTCACCACCGTGGAGGGGGAACACTGAAGCTTTCTTT. This chain connects TRBV18 to TRBJ1-1; TRBD1 is a possible D gene (5 bases). V lost 0 bases and J lost 1, with 9 bases in between. Germline CDR1 KGHSH, CDR2 LQKENI. The CDR3 contains 15 residues.

V gene TRBV7-6 combines with J gene TRBJ2-3, with 14 bases identical to TRBD2. The trim removed 4 bases at V and 6 bases at J, leaving 3 bases unmatched. The CDR3 consists of 15 residues. Germline V gene sequence: CDR1 SGHVS, CDR2 FNYEAQ. CDR3 residues: CASSYRTSGRDTQYF. The CDR3 DNA reads TGTGCCAGCAGCTACCGGACTAGCGGGAGGGATACGCAGTATTTT.

The chain recombines TRBV29-1 with TRBJ2-3; D is possibly TRBD1 (5 bases). The DNA matches TRBJ1-2 better at its end, which makes the J call doubtful. This CDR3 spans 13 amino acids. The V gene's germline CDR1 is SQVTM and CDR2 ANQGSEA. CDR3 sequence reads: CSVGDSRGYGYTF. DNA for the CDR3: TGCAGCGTAGGGGACTCTAGGGGCTATGGCTACACCTTC.

Many counts were recorded for this clonotype. The CDR3 DNA follows: TGTGCCATCAGTGATACCGGGACAGGGAGTTATGGCTACACCTTC. This codes for CAISDTGTGSYGYTF. The chain recombines TRBV10-3 with TRBJ1-2, with 9 bases matching TRBD1. The J segment lost 5 bases and the V segment lost 3 bases, leaving 7 bases of the junction unmatched. The length of the CDR3 is 15 residues. Germline V CDR1 and CDR2: ENHRY, SYGVKD.

Notes on this clonotype: Because the CDR3 is missing its conserved closing phenylalanine or tryptophan, this is likely a read error. The CDR3 DNA is TGTGCCAGCACACAAGCGGGAGGACTGGCAGATACGCAGTATTCT. Translated, it gives CASTQAGGLADTQYS. This chain uses TRBV9 with TRBJ2-3; 9 bases fit TRBD2. CDR1 SGDLS and CDR2 YYNGEE come from the germline V gene. V was pared by 6 bases and J by 4 bases, with 9 bases of the junction left unmatched. CDR3 length: 15 residues.

This clonotype has at least ten counts. V and J are TRBV6-6 and TRBJ2-7; 10 bases fit TRBD1. The CDR3 sequence is 15 residues long. V lost 0 bases and J lost 7; bases outside the gene matches: 6. Germline lookup yields CDR1 MNHNY and CDR2 SVGAGI (reference sequence). The CDR3 DNA reads TGTGCCAGCAGTTACTCCGGACAGGGGGTGTATGAGCAGTACTTC. Protein product: CASSYSGQGVYEQYF.

J is TRBJ2-7 and V is TRBV12-3 or TRBV12-4, with no clear D. V was cut by 6 bases and J by 6 bases, with 15 bases left in between. This CDR3 has 13 amino acids. In nucleotides, the CDR3 is TGTGCCAGCAGCTTGCCCGGGCTAGGCGAGCAGTACTTC. This codes for CASSLPGLGEQYF.

V gene TRBV5-3 combines with J gene TRBJ2-1, with 10 bases aligning to TRBD2. TRBV5-3 is annotated as an ORF whose role is uncertain. The V gene end was trimmed by 8 bases and the J gene end by 2 bases; junction bases not matched to a gene: 10. This CDR3 spans 16 amino acids. This CDR3 is CASRPRTSGTYNEQFF. The CDR3 DNA reads TGTGCCAGCAGACCCAGGACTAGCGGAACCTACAATGAGCAGTTCTTC.

Ten or more counts support this clonotype. The V call is TRBV28, the J call TRBJ1-2; tentative D call: TRBD1 (6 bases). Germline loops: CDR1 MDHEN, CDR2 SYDVKM. This CDR3 is built from 14 residues. Between the trimmed V and J ends, which lost 2 bases and 8 bases, there was a span of 15 bases. CDR3 sequence: CASSLGWQGMGYTF. In DNA form, the CDR3 reads TGTGCCAGCAGTTTAGGATGGCAGGGGATGGGCTACACCTTC.

This clonotype was detected many times. A read error may explain this, as a much larger clone is one base away. CDR3 nucleotides: TGTGCCAGCAGCCATGGACAGGGGGAGACTAGCGGGTACAATGAGCAGTACTTC. As protein: CASSHGQGETSGYNEQYF. The V and J genes are TRBV7-6 and TRBJ2-7; D tentatively fits TRBD1 or TRBD2 (10 bases each). The germline gives CDR1 SGHVS, CDR2 FNYEAQ. V shed 5 bases and J shed 7 bases, with 30 bases lying between them. The CDR3 is 18 residues long.

The chain couples TRBV27 to TRBJ2-3, with D possibly being TRBD1 or TRBD2 (6 bases each). The J call may be mistaken, given a closer DNA end match to TRBJ2-7. There are 14 residues in the CDR3. Germline-derived CDR1 and CDR2 are MNHEY and SMNVEV (reference sequence). CDR3 residues: CASSLVGGSYEQYF. CDR3 DNA sequence: TGTGCCAGCAGTTTGGTGGGGGGCAGCTACGAGCAGTACTTC.

This clonotype was found many times. V usage is TRBV24-1 and J usage is TRBJ2-2; D is uncertain. The CDR3 runs 13 residues. Germline V gene lookup returns CDR1 KGHDR and CDR2 SFDVKD. V lost 1 base and J lost 7, with 6 bases in between. This CDR3 reads CATSDFSLGELFF. In nucleotides, the CDR3 is TGTGCCACCAGTGATTTCTCCCTCGGGGAGCTGTTTTTT.

This clonotype was detected ten times or more. V and J are TRBV7-9 and TRBJ1-6; D is perhaps TRBD1 (6 bases). V was clipped by 4 bases and J by 10 bases, with 23 bases between them. CDR3 size: 17 residues. Germline V gives CDR1 SEHNR, CDR2 FQNEAQ (reference sequence). CDR3 protein: CASSSDFDTGTGSPLHF. The CDR3 nucleotides read TGTGCCAGCAGCTCAGACTTTGACACAGGGACGGGATCACCCCTCCACTTT.

This clonotype has ten or more counts. A much larger clone differs from this one at a single base, so this may be a read error. CDR3 in DNA: TGTGCCAGCAGCTCCCGGACAACCTCCTACAATGAGCAGTACTTC. It yields the protein CASSSRTTSYNEQYF. The chain uses TRBV7-2 and TRBJ2-1, with D perhaps TRBD1 (5 bases). The DNA end is a closer match to TRBJ2-7, so the J assignment may be wrong. The CDR3 length is 15 residues. The germline CDR1 and CDR2 sequences are SGHTA and FQGNSA.

There are many counts of this clonotype. The CDR3 protein is CASTAGTGTGELFF. CDR3 DNA: TGTGCCAGCACCGCCGGGACAGGGACCGGGGAGCTGTTTTTT. The chain couples TRBV6-1 to TRBJ2-2; the match to TRBD1 covers 9 bases. This CDR3 has 14 residues. Germline V CDR1 and CDR2: MNHNS, SASEGT. Trimming cost V 7 bases and J 5 bases; bases outside gene matches: 5.

This clonotype was found a few times. Just one base apart from a much larger clone, this may be a read error. The rearrangement uses TRBV6-6 and TRBJ2-1; 9 bases agree with TRBD1. Germline CDR1 is MNHNY and CDR2 is SVGAGI (reference sequence). The V and J ends lost 2 bases and 10 bases, in that order; junction bases with no gene match: 9. There are 15 residues in the CDR3. CDR3 sequence (DNA): TGTGCCAGCAGTTACGTAAGGGACAGGGAAGGGGAGCAGTTCTTC. Translation gives CASSYVRDREGEQFF.

V is TRBV27 and J is TRBJ2-5, with a tentative D call TRBD2 (6 bases). V was cut by 0 bases and J by 11 bases, with 16 bases left in between. Germline CDR1 is MNHEY and CDR2 is SMNVEV (reference sequence). The CDR3 runs to 14 residues. The CDR3 reads CASSLSPGGGEQYF. As DNA, the CDR3 is TGTGCCAGCAGTTTATCGCCCGGGGGAGGTGAGCAGTACTTC.

The sample holds many counts of this clonotype. The chain uses TRBV7-9 and TRBJ2-3; 11 nucleotides agree with TRBD2. The germline V gene has CDR1 SEHNR and CDR2 FQNEAQ (reference sequence). CDR3 size: 16 residues. J lost 4 bases, V lost 2 bases, and 5 bases had no gene match. The CDR3 loop reads CASSLNLAGGADTQYF. The CDR3 DNA sequence: TGTGCCAGCAGCTTAAACCTAGCGGGAGGAGCAGATACGCAGTATTTT. The full variable domain, completed using reference TRBV7-9 and TRBJ2-3, is DTGVSQNPRHKITKRGQNVTFRCDPISEHNRLYWYRQTLGQGPEFLTYFQNEAQLEKSRLLSDRFSAERPKGSFSTLEIQRTEQGDSAMYLCASSLNLAGGADTQYFGPGTRLTVL.

For the CDR3, the DNA is TGTGCCAGCAGCCGTGGACAGAGAGAGACCCAGTACTTC. It yields the protein CASSRGQRETQYF. The chain has TRBV7-8 and TRBJ2-5; tentative D call: TRBD1 (6 bases). Trimming stripped 5 bases from V and 4 bases from J, with 11 bases between. Germline CDR1 SGHVS, CDR2 FQNEAQ. This CDR3 spans 13 amino acids.

At least ten counts were recorded for this clonotype. The CDR3 sequence is CASSLGQGSGELFF. For the CDR3, the DNA is TGTGCCAGCAGCTTGGGACAGGGTAGCGGGGAGCTGTTTTTT. The chain joins TRBV5-6 to TRBJ2-2; 7 positions agree with TRBD1. Trimming cost V 0 bases and J 7 bases; bases outside gene matches: 3. Germline CDR1 is SGHDT and CDR2 is YYEEEE. This CDR3 has 14 amino acids.

This clonotype was detected many times. V is TRBV11-2 and J is TRBJ2-5; perhaps TRBD2 as D (5 bases). V dropped 2 bases and J dropped 7 bases, with 11 bases sitting between them. CDR1 is SGHAT, CDR2 FQNNGV, per germline. This CDR3 comprises 13 residues. Written as DNA, the CDR3 is TGTGCCAGCAGCTTATCCCAAGGAGGGACCCAGTACTTC. Residues: CASSLSQGGTQYF.

This clonotype was picked up many times. This rearrangement joins TRBV5-1 to TRBJ2-5; a possible D gene is TRBD1 (5 bases). Trimming removed 0 bases from V and 0 bases from J, with 6 bases in between. The CDR3 spans 14 residues. From germline, CDR1 is SGHRS and CDR2 YFSETQ. In nucleotides, the CDR3 is TGCGCCAGCAGCTTGGGACAGTACCAAGAGACCCAGTACTTC. Translating gives CASSLGQYQETQYF.

This clonotype was detected only a few times. This chain uses TRBV7-8 with TRBJ2-5; D not resolved. The V end lost 1 base, the J end lost 5 bases, and 23 bases lay between the germline ends. Per the germline V gene, CDR1 is SGHVS and CDR2 is FQNEAQ. The CDR3 totals 18 residues. The CDR3 protein is CASSLVGATTYVSETQYF. DNA of the CDR3: TGTGCCAGCAGCTTAGTCGGCGCCACTACGTACGTTTCGGAGACCCAGTACTTC.

The chain couples TRBV7-6 to TRBJ2-7; 7 bases agree with TRBD2. Trimming cost V 1 base and J 1 base; bases outside gene matches: 7. CDR1 SGHVS and CDR2 FNYEAQ come from the germline V gene. The CDR3 contains 16 residues. The CDR3 coding sequence is TGTGCCAGCAGCTTAGAGGTCAGCGGGGCTTCCTACGAGCAGTACTTC. This encodes CASSLEVSGASYEQYF.

The chain has TRBV12-3 or TRBV12-4 and TRBJ1-4; 9 nucleotides agree with TRBD1. The CDR3 length is 15 residues. After removal of 1 base from V and 10 bases from J, the junction contained 7 bases not matched to a gene. This CDR3 is CASSLVGTGSVKLFF. The DNA of the CDR3 is TGTGCCAGCAGTTTAGTAGGGACAGGGTCAGTAAAACTGTTTTTT.

This rearrangement joins TRBV6-1 to TRBJ2-5; D is perhaps TRBD2 (6 bases). CDR1 is MNHNS and CDR2 is SASEGT in the germline V gene. Trimming removed 6 bases from V and 2 bases from J, with 19 bases in between. The CDR3 length is 16 residues. CDR3 loop: CASSLLTLAGQETQYF. As DNA, the CDR3 is TGTGCCAGCAGCCTGCTGACTTTGGCGGGACAAGAGACCCAGTACTTC.

In its sample, this clonotype is medium-sized. J is TRBJ1-2 and V is TRBV7-3; D unresolved. Germline V gives CDR1 SGHTA, CDR2 FQGTGA. With 2 bases removed from V and 4 bases from J, the gap between germline ends came to 8 bases. The CDR3 runs to 13 residues. In nucleotides, the CDR3 is TGTGCCAGCAGCTTAGCGGGGAGCTATGGCTACACCTTC. Protein sequence: CASSLAGSYGYTF.